Below, 16 T cell receptor beta chains from the same sample are listed, as sequenced in a study of blood T cell repertoires in COVID-19. Assay: immunoSEQ multiplex PCR; the TCRdb copy retains only in-frame clones and omits some. The sample shows under 150,000 clones, nearly 85% of them seen only once. The specimen sequenced was PBMCs or T cells enriched from blood (not recorded which). The receptors derive from a middle-aged man in a cohort exposed to, infected with or recovered from COVID-19 (not recorded which).

The CDR3 protein is CASRLAGTDTQYF. The CDR3 region has the DNA TGCGCCAGCAGGCTAGCCGGCACAGATACGCAGTATTTT. The chain couples TRBV10-2 to TRBJ2-3; D may be TRBD2 (5 bases). V was cut by 6 bases and J by 1 base, with 8 bases left in between. This CDR3 has 13 amino acids. Germline-derived CDR1 and CDR2 are WSHSY and SAAADI.

With respect to this clone: The sample carries other DNA sequences with the same CDR3. This chain connects TRBV30 to TRBJ2-7; weak D call: TRBD1 (5 bases). The CDR3 is 13 residues long. Germline CDR1 reads GTSNPN; CDR2 reads SVGIG (reference sequence). V lost 2 bases and J lost 7, with 15 bases in between. The CDR3 nucleotides are TGTGCCTGGAGTACGTCAGGGAAAGGAGAGCAGTACTTC. Its translation: CAWSTSGKGEQYF.

The chain carries TRBV5-1 and TRBJ2-7; TRBD1 matches 9 bases. The germline V gene has CDR1 SGHRS and CDR2 YFSETQ. The trim removed 4 bases at V and 0 bases at J, leaving 8 bases unmatched. CDR3 size: 16 residues. This CDR3 reads CASSPPPQGASYEQYF. The CDR3, as DNA: TGCGCCAGCAGCCCCCCCCCACAGGGGGCCTCCTACGAGCAGTACTTC.

The rearrangement uses TRBV19 and TRBJ1-2, with 10 bases that match TRBD1. The germline V gene has CDR1 LNHDA and CDR2 SQIVND (reference sequence). CDR3 length: 15 residues. Losses at the gene ends were 6 bases for V and 4 bases for J; bases not matched to a gene: 8. DNA of the CDR3: TGTGCCAGTAGCAACGCCGGGACAGGGGTCTATGGCTACACCTTC. Translating it yields CASSNAGTGVYGYTF.

The chain has TRBV7-2 and TRBJ1-2; 8 bases map to TRBD1. V was pared by 1 base and J by 7 bases, with 8 bases of the junction left unmatched. The CDR3 sequence is 15 residues long. In germline, CDR1 is SGHTA, CDR2 FQGNSA. The CDR3 DNA sequence: TGTGCCAGCAGCTTAGGGACAGGGAATGTTGGTGGCTACACCTTC. Translated, it gives CASSLGTGNVGGYTF.

The CDR3 DNA reads as TGCAGTGTCACAGGGATTGGTGGCTACACCTTC. Translated, it gives CSVTGIGGYTF. The chain recombines TRBV20-1 with TRBJ1-2; D is perhaps TRBD1 (6 bases). The CDR3 runs 11 residues. Germline CDR1 and CDR2: DFQATT and SNEGSKA (reference sequence). Trimming shortened V by 7 bases and J by 7 bases, and 13 bases separated the two germline ends.

This clone has a handful of counts. The junction departs from germline at one end; a sequencing error may be responsible. Here the CDR3 reads CASSIEKLVIF. In DNA, the CDR3 is TGTGCCAGTAGTATAGAGAAGCTGGTTATCTTC. V usage is TRBV19 and J usage is TRBJ2-1; unclear D gene. Germline loops: CDR1 LNHDA, CDR2 SQIVND (reference sequence). The CDR3 spans 11 residues.

The chain employs TRBV10-3 and TRBJ2-1; 12 nucleotides line up with TRBD2. Germline V gene lookup returns CDR1 ENHRY and CDR2 SYGVKD. The CDR3 has 15 residues. The junction had 5 bases not matched to a gene; V was cut back by 3 bases and J by 8 bases. The CDR3 protein is CAISDPTSGGDEQFF. The DNA for the CDR3 is TGTGCCATCAGTGACCCGACTAGCGGGGGTGATGAGCAGTTCTTC.

This CDR3 reads CASSLGQGSNNEQFF. The CDR3 DNA reads TGTGCCAGCAGCCTCGGACAGGGGTCTAACAATGAGCAGTTCTTC. The chain carries TRBV7-8 and TRBJ2-1, with 9 bases aligning to TRBD1. The length of the CDR3 is 15 residues. CDR1 and CDR2 from the germline V gene are SGHVS and FQNEAQ. V dropped 5 bases and J dropped 5; count of bases not matched to a gene: 7.

The rearrangement joins TRBV6-5 to TRBJ1-5; 7 bases line up with TRBD1. The length of the CDR3 is 14 residues. The germline V gene encodes CDR1 MNHEY and CDR2 SVGAGI. J was trimmed by 5 bases and V by 4 bases; bases with no gene match: 5. In DNA form, the CDR3 reads TGTGCCAGCAGTTCGACAGGGCCCTATCAGCCCCAGCATTTT. It translates to CASSSTGPYQPQHF.

The chain couples TRBV7-9 to TRBJ1-1, with no clear D. This CDR3 contains 15 residues. Germline values: CDR1 SEHNR, CDR2 FQNEAQ (reference sequence). V was shortened by 7 bases and J by 1 base, with 16 bases between the two germline ends. The DNA for the CDR3 is TGTGCCAGCAACCCCCCCTTAGGAGAGAACACTGAAGCTTTCTTT. Translating it yields CASNPPLGENTEAFF.

The rearrangement joins TRBV19 to TRBJ2-1; TRBD2 matches 12 bases. The germline gives CDR1 LNHDA, CDR2 SQIVND (reference sequence). V lost 3 bases, J lost 3 bases, and 6 bases stayed unmatched. This CDR3 region has 17 residues. Written as DNA, the CDR3 is TGTGCCAGTAGTATCCTGCGACTAGCGGGGGACTACAATGAGCAGTTCTTC. Translated: CASSILRLAGDYNEQFF.

The genes are TRBV4-3 and TRBJ2-1; TRBD2 is a possible D gene (5 bases). Germline loops: CDR1 LGHNA, CDR2 YSLEER. Trimming cost V 3 bases and J 13 bases, with 16 bases left between them. This CDR3 is built from 13 residues. The CDR3 sequence is CASSQERSTFQFF. The CDR3 nucleotides are TGCGCCAGCAGCCAGGAGCGGTCAACCTTTCAGTTCTTC.

V is TRBV2 and J is TRBJ2-1; TRBD2 matches 10 bases. The V segment lost 7 bases and the J segment 7 bases; nucleotides outside the gene matches: 10. The V gene's germline CDR1 is SNHLY and CDR2 FYNNEI. The CDR3 is made up of 15 amino acids. The CDR3 reads CASTLLAGEGNEQFF. In nucleotides, the CDR3 is TGTGCCAGCACCCTGCTAGCGGGAGAAGGTAATGAGCAGTTCTTC.

This clone occurred a few times. V is TRBV11-3 and J is TRBJ2-1; 7 bases line up with TRBD1. V was clipped by 1 base and J by 0 bases; unmatched bases: 6. Germline-derived CDR1 and CDR2 are SGHNT and YENEEA. The CDR3 runs 17 residues. The CDR3 sequence is CASSLVGGQSSYNEQFF. The CDR3 coding sequence is TGTGCCAGCAGCTTAGTAGGGGGACAGAGCTCCTACAATGAGCAGTTCTTC.

The chain carries TRBV10-3 and TRBJ2-1; TRBD2 matches at 9 bases. Germline V gives CDR1 ENHRY, CDR2 SYGVKD. J lost 9 bases, V lost 1 base, and 4 bases had no gene match. The CDR3 loop spans 14 amino acids. CDR3 region: CAISECLAGCEQFF. As DNA, the CDR3 is TGTGCCATCAGTGAGTGTCTAGCGGGGTGTGAGCAGTTCTTC.